Sequencing of this T cell receptor beta chain was carried out in a study of STAT5B mutations in CD4+ large granular lymphocyte leukemia (dated by TCRdb to 2022 to 2024). Concerning the study at large: Among the healthy controls, the CDR3 'QG' motif was associated with a particular HLA allele. The TCRbeta repertoires of CD4+ T-cell large granular lymphocyte leukemia patients were compared with the TCRbeta repertoires of healthy blood donors. Flow cytometry performed on FACSCanto II or FACSVerse showed that the purified fractions had more than 95% purity among lymphocytes.

The healthy control group was made up of more than 35 blood donors, and the Finnish Red Cross blood service supplied their buffy coats. All TCR-sequenced material derived from peripheral blood: patient blood samples and healthy donor buffy coats. Ficoll-Hypaque gradient centrifugation was used to isolate peripheral blood mononuclear cells. Magnetic purification was used to isolate CD4+ cells from the buffy coats of the healthy controls. Genomic DNA was extracted with the Gentra Puregene Cell and Tissue kit and quantified on a Qubit 2.0 fluorometer. Sequences SGHVS (CDR1) and FNYEAQ (CDR2) are obtained from the germline V gene. V is pared back by 4 bases and J by 8 bases, with 14 bases lying between the germline termini. From the cysteine up to the phenylalanine, the CDR3 has a length of 13 residues. Here the CDR3 DNA is all that survives: 39 bases in frame from base 1. Summary of the overall study and its limitations: Enrichment of TRBV06-family usage was observed among the top patient clones (8/27) relative to healthy controls (2/35). CD4-sorted patient repertoires appeared more clonal than healthy CD4+ repertoires, and this difference persisted after removing the putative leukemic clones. Main leukemic clonotypes were private to each patient, although over 20% appeared at low frequency in other patients' non-leukemic repertoires. The data were not HLA-matched, and the relatively small sample size could explain the higher clonality seen in CD4+ compared with CD8+ T-LGLL.

The immunoSEQ assay at survey resolution was applied to genomic DNA for sequencing of TCRbeta rearrangements. The study's own analysis went as follows. A lowest detectable productive clonotype frequency of 2.59 x 10-5 was observed in the TCR sequencing data. Analyses included only productive TCRbeta rearrangements, meaning complete and in-frame sequences. Sample clonality was computed as Simpson clonality in the immunoSEQ Analyzer version 3.0. Clones were binned by frequency as very rare, small, medium, large (1-20%) or hyperexpanded (>20%). Generation probabilities were estimated with OLGA 1.2.3, V-gene circos plots were made with VDJtools, specificities were searched in VDJdb, and CDR3 motifs were identified with GLIPH. In TCRdb, the immuneACCESS table is reduced to in-frame sequences with V and J assigned. These tables do not hold every clone; where another copy was compared, an unresolved V gene accounts for under half, and the others remain unexplained. The V and J calls and clone size come from that table; D and trimming were worked out from the DNA. The sample table records 30,000 or so clones; roughly three quarters of these occur just once. The ten largest clonotypes hold about 1.9% of the sample.

Regarding this clone: Its antigen is currently not known. No much larger clone exists at a distance of one base, and base qualities are not known.

The source material was CD4+ T cells from blood buffy coats. The clonotype was recovered from a human donor in good health. The chain is assembled from TRBV7-6 and TRBJ1-2, and TRBD1 may be the D gene, going by 5 matching bases. Here the CDR3 is given as CASSSSGGGGYTF. Read as DNA, the sequence is TGTGCCAGCAGCTCGTCGGGGGGAGGCGGCTACACCTTC.